Below, 2 T cell receptor beta chains from the same sample are listed, as sequenced in a study of cytomegalovirus exposure and HLA in healthy donors. Amplification used 60 Vbeta primers and 13 Jbeta primers. Here immunoSEQ multiplex PCR was the method, and the copy in TCRdb shows in-frame clones only, minus some. The sample table sets out approximately 150,000 clones. The sequenced sample was PBMCs. Receptors originate from a woman in her late teens or twenties in good health and CMV-seronegative.

The J gene is TRBJ1-2, the V gene TRBV5-6; D is unclear. Trimming took off 0 bases at V and 6 bases at J, with 9 bases between the two ends. The CDR3 has 13 amino acids. Germline values: CDR1 SGHDT, CDR2 YYEEEE. The CDR3, as DNA: TGTGCCAGCAGCTTGGGTACGCGAGATGGCTACACCTTC. Residues: CASSLGTRDGYTF.

This rearrangement joins TRBV6-1 to TRBJ2-7; D possibly corresponds to TRBD1 (5 bases). CDR3 length equals 12 residues. The V end lost 4 bases, the J end lost 4 bases, and 8 bases lay between the germline ends. Germline V CDR1 and CDR2: MNHNS, SASEGT. CDR3 DNA sequence: TGTGCCAGCAGTGGGGGCAGTTACGAGCAGTACGTC. Its translation is CASSGGSYEQYV.